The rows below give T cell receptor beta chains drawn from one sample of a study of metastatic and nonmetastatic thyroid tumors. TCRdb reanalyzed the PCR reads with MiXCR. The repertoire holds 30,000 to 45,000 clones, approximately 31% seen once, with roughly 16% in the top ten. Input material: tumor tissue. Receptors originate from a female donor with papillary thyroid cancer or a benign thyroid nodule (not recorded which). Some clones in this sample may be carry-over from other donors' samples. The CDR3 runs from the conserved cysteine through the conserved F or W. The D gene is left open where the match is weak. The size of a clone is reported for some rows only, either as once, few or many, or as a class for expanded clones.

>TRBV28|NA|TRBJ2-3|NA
TGTGCCAGCGGGCGGAGGGCTCCTGATACGCAGTATTTT
CASGRRAPDTQYF
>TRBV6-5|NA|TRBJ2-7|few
TGTGCCAGCAGTTACGTGCCCCGGACCTACGAGCAGTACTTC
CASSYVPRTYEQYF
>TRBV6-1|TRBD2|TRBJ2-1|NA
TGTGCCAGCAGTGACCGGGCTAGCGGGGGGGCCGATGAGCAGTTCTTC
CASSDRASGGADEQFF
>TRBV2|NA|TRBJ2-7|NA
TGTACCAAACACAGGGCGCACAACGAGCAGTACTTC
CTKHRAHNEQYF
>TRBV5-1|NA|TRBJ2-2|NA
TGCGCCAGCATTGACGTGGGCGGAACCGGGGAGCTGTTTTTT
CASIDVGGTGELFF
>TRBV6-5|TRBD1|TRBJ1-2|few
TGTGCCAGCAGTTACCACGTACCAGGGACAGTCAACTATGGCTACACCTTC
CASSYHVPGTVNYGYTF
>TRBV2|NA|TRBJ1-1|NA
TGTGCCAGCAGTGCTGGGGAGGGCACTGAAGCTTTCTTT
CASSAGEGTEAFF
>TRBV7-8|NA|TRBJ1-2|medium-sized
TGTGCCAGCAGCTTAGGGACAGATTATCGCTACACCTTC
CASSLGTDYRYTF
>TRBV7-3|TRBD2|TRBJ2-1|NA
TGTGCCAGCAGCTTCGGACTAGCGATCTACAATGAGCAGTTCTTC
CASSFGLAIYNEQFF
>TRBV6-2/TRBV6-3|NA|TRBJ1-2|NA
TGTGCCAACAGGCGGGGTGGATCGAACTATGGCTACACCTTC
CANRRGGSNYGYTF
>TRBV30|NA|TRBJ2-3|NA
TGTGCCTGGGCACAGGGTTACGGCACAGATACGCAGTATTTT
CAWAQGYGTDTQYF
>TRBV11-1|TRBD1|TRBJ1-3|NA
TGTGCCAGCAGCTTATCGGGACAGGCAATGTCGGGAAACACCATATATTTT
CASSLSGQAMSGNTIYF
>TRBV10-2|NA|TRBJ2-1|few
TGCGCCAGCAGGAGGTCTAGCAACCTCTACAATGAGCAGTTCTTC
CASRRSSNLYNEQFF
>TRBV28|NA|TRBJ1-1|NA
TGTGCCAGCAGTTCTGCGGACAGTCTATATGAAGCTTTCTTT
CASSSADSLYEAFF
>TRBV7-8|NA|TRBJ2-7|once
TGTGCCAGCAGCTTGTCCGACGCCCGATCCGAGCAGTACTTC
CASSLSDARSEQYF
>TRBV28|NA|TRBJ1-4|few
TGTGCCAGCAGTTCACCCCCCCTCGGTGAAAAACTGTTTTTT
CASSSPPLGEKLFF
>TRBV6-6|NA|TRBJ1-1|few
TGTGCCAGCAGTTACCACAAAGGGGGGGCAGGCACTGAAGCTTTCTTT
CASSYHKGGAGTEAFF
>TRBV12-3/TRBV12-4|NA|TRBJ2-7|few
TGTGCCAGCAGTTTAGTGAACGAGCAGTACTTC
CASSLVNEQYF
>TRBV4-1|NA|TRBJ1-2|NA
TGCGCCAGCAGCCAATATGGAGGGGAGAACTATGGCTACACCTTC
CASSQYGGENYGYTF
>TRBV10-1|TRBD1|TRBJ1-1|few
TGCGCCAGCAGTGAGGAGGGGGCTGGCACTGAAGCTTTCTTT
CASSEEGAGTEAFF
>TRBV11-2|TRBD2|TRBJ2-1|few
TGTGCCAGCAGTAGGAGCACTAGCGGGGTATACAATGAGCAGTTCTTC
CASSRSTSGVYNEQFF
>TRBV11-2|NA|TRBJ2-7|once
TGTGCCAGCAGCTTAGAGAGTAGGGCAGCTGAGCAGTACTTC
CASSLESRAAEQYF
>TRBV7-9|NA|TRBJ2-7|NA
TGTGCCAGCAGCTTAGCGTTCGGGAGCTCCTACGAGCAGTACTTC
CASSLAFGSSYEQYF
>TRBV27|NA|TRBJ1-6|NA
TGTGCCAGCAGTTTCGGGTCGATCTATTCACCCCTCCACTTT
CASSFGSIYSPLHF
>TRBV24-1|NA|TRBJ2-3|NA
TGTGCCACCAGTGACCCCACCCTAGATACGCAGTATTTT
CATSDPTLDTQYF
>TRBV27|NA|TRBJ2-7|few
TGTGCCAGCAGTAACCAGGGGATGGCCTACGAGCAGTACTTC
CASSNQGMAYEQYF
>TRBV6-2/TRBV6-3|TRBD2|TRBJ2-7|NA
TGTGCCAGCCCTCCGGGACTAGCGGATCACTCCCTCTCCTACGAGCAGTACTTC
CASPPGLADHSLSYEQYF
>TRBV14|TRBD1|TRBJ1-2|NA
TGTGCCAGCAGCCAGGGACAGCTCTATGGCTACACCTTC
CASSQGQLYGYTF
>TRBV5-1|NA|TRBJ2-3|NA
TGCGCCAGCAGCTTGGTGGCAGTCTTTGCCGATACGCAGTATTTT
CASSLVAVFADTQYF
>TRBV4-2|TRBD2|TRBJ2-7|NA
TGTGCCAGCAGCCAGGGGAACCTAAAACACGGGGCGAGCGGGAGCTACGAGCAGTACTTC
CASSQGNLKHGASGSYEQYF
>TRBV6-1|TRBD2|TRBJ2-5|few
TGTGCCAGCAGTGAAAACCCTAGCGGTCAAGAGGCCCAGTACTTC
CASSENPSGQEAQYF
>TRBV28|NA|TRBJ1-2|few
TGTGCCAGCGGAACCGGGACGAATGGCTACACCTTC
CASGTGTNGYTF
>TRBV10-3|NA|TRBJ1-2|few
TGTGCCATCAGGGGATTCACCGGGGGCTACACCTTC
CAIRGFTGGYTF